This T cell receptor (beta chain) was captured in a study of cytomegalovirus exposure and HLA in healthy donors. Findings and caveats of the study: As a later analysis showed, a missense DCLRE1C variant was linked to trimming of TCR beta V- and J-genes. The Asian-associated ancestry cluster reportedly had fewer N-insertions than the approximately 630-donor mean in a later analysis.

This clone appeared a single time. Antigen: not known. CDR1 and CDR2 from the germline V gene are LNHDA and SQIVND (reference sequence). CDR3 length equals 17 residues. J was trimmed by 4 bases and V by 5 bases; bases with no gene match: 14. The study ran its PCR with 60 Vbeta and 13 Jbeta primers. Sequencing used immunoSEQ multiplex PCR; TCRdb keeps in-frame clones, though not all of them. This sample has more than 85,000 clones, with almost 70% found just once. The TCR was taken from a young man in good health and CMV-seronegative. The specimen sequenced was PBMCs. The chain uses TRBV19 and TRBJ2-5; 9 nucleotides match TRBD2. For the CDR3, the DNA is TGTGCCAGTAGTCCTGCCGAGGAAGCGGGAGGTCGAGAGACCCAGTACTTC. This encodes CASSPAEEAGGRETQYF.